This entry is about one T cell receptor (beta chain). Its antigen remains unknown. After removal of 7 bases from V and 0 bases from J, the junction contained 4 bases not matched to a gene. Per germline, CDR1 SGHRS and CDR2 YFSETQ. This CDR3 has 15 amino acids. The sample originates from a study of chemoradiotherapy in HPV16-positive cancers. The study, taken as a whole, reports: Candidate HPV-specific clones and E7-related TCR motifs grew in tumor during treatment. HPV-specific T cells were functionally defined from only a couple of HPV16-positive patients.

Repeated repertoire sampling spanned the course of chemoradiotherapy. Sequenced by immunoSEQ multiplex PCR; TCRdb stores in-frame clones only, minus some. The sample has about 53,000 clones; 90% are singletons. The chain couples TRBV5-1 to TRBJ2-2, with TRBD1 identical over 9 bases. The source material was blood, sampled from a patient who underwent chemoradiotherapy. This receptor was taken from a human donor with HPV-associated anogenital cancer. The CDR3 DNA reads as TGCGCCAGCTTACAGGGGGCTCCGAACACCGGGGAGCTGTTTTTT. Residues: CASLQGAPNTGELFF.